The present T cell receptor (beta chain) was sequenced within a study of CD4+ T cells in melanoma (dated by TCRdb to 2022 to 2024). With regard to the full study: Neoantigen-specific CD4+ T cells in human melanoma were investigated in the study.

The donors were people with melanoma. The full study reports these points: The report described a correlation between neoantigen-specific CD4+ T cells and the function of CD8+ T cells, macrophages and B cells. Neoantigen-specific CD4+ T cells in melanoma were reported to have a range of differentiation states.

Preparation of the library involved the immunoSEQ multiplex PCR assay. TCRdb carries this immuneACCESS record with in-frame sequences only. Its versions omit some clonotypes, under half of them owing to an unresolved V gene in the studies checked, with the rest unexplained. The sample data list roughly 6,600 clones, and 60% to 80% of these were observed just once. The top ten constitute about 32% of the sample. Between the V and J ends, shortened by 3 bases and 2 bases respectively, the junction contains 19 bases. The CDR3 measures 17 amino acids from cysteine to phenylalanine. The retained sequence is limited to the CDR3, 51 bases, with the frame set at the first base. CDR1 SGDLS and CDR2 YYNGEE are derived from the germline V gene. To note about this clone: Its antigen is still unknown. Base qualities are not provided; no much larger clone lies one nucleotide away.

Sequenced input: cells from a culture (not recorded whether cultured in vitro). This clonotype was obtained from a human donor with melanoma. In this chain, TRBV9 is recombined with TRBJ2-3, and the D gene may be TRBD2, 6 bases matching. Here is the DNA: TGTGCCAGCAGCGCGGAAGCCGGAGGCGGGGTCACAGATACGCAGTATTTT. Its product reads: CASSAEAGGGVTDTQYF.